A selection of T cell receptor beta chains follows, all from one sample in a study of blood T cell repertoires in COVID-19. The table came from immunoSEQ multiplex PCR; TCRdb's copy has only in-frame clones and leaves some out. The sample lists a few hundred thousand clones; nearly 90% were seen once. Specimen: PBMCs or T cells enriched from blood (not recorded which). These receptors were obtained from a woman aged 25 to 45 who had recovered from COVID-19. CDR3s include the opening cysteine and the closing phenylalanine or tryptophan. The D gene is left open where the match is weak. Rows give clone size only sometimes, using once, few, many, or a class for an expanded clone.

TRBJ1-2,TRBV11-2,.,.,CASSLDLQVDGYTF,TGTGCCAGCAGCTTAGATTTGCAGGTTGATGGCTACACCTTC
TRBJ1-4,TRBV24-1,.,.,CATSDFSGTTNEKLFF,TGTGCCACCAGTGATTTCAGCGGGACAACTAATGAAAAACTGTTTTTT
TRBJ1-5,TRBV4-1,.,.,CASSQGGGRNQPQHF,TGCGCCAGCAGCCAAGGCGGGGGACGCAATCAGCCCCAGCATTTT
TRBJ1-3,TRBV2,.,once,CASSEAPLAGRSGNTIYF,TGTGCCAGCAGTGAAGCCCCACTGGCGGGAAGGTCTGGAAACACCATATATTTT
TRBJ2-7,TRBV5-3,.,.,CARSRRYGYEQYF,TGTGCCAGAAGCCGTCGTTACGGCTACGAGCAGTACTTC
TRBJ1-2,TRBV13,.,.,CASSLGQGKVYGYTF,TGTGCCAGCAGCTTAGGACAGGGAAAAGTCTATGGCTACACCTTC
TRBJ1-1,TRBV27,.,once,CASSLSPRQARPNTEAFF,TGTGCCAGCAGTTTATCTCCCCGACAGGCTCGCCCGAACACTGAAGCTTTCTTT
TRBJ1-3,TRBV7-2,.,.,CASSLIGGPGNTIYF,TGTGCCAGCAGTTTAATAGGCGGTCCTGGAAACACCATATATTTT
TRBJ2-2,TRBV5-4,.,.,CASTKSLNTGELFF,TGTGCCAGCACCAAGTCCCTAAACACCGGGGAGCTGTTTTTT
TRBJ2-7,TRBV7-9,TRBD1,.,CASSYGTGFYEQYF,TGTGCCAGCAGCTACGGGACAGGGTTCTACGAGCAGTACTTC
TRBJ2-7,TRBV7-9,TRBD2,.,CASSLSGGYEQYF,TGTGCCAGCAGCTTATCGGGGGGCTACGAGCAGTACTTC
TRBJ1-2,TRBV10-3,.,.,CAISVQGPNGYTF,TGTGCCATCAGTGTTCAGGGCCCAAATGGCTACACCTTC
TRBJ1-2,TRBV23-1,.,.,CASSQQGSHGYTF,TGCGCCAGCAGTCAACAGGGATCGCATGGCTACACCTTC
TRBJ1-5,TRBV3-1/TRBV3-2,.,.,CASSHGAPGQPQHF,TGTGCCAGCAGCCATGGGGCTCCTGGGCAGCCCCAGCATTTT
TRBJ1-2,TRBV9,.,.,CASSRDSWSYGYTF,TGTGCCAGCAGCCGTGACAGTTGGAGCTATGGCTACACCTTC
TRBJ1-1,TRBV19,.,once,CASSIEGRGPSEAFF,TGTGCCAGTAGTATAGAAGGGCGGGGGCCCTCTGAAGCTTTCTTT
TRBJ1-1,TRBV19,.,.,CASSTDGDTEAFF,TGTGCCAGTAGTACGGACGGGGACACTGAAGCTTTCTTT
TRBJ2-1,TRBV5-1,TRBD2,.,CASRSGGAYNEQFF,TGCGCCAGCAGAAGCGGGGGGGCATACAATGAGCAGTTCTTC
TRBJ2-7,TRBV6-2/TRBV6-3,.,.,CASSPMGSGLSYEQYF,TGTGCCAGCAGCCCAATGGGGAGCGGCTTGTCCTACGAGCAGTACTTC
TRBJ2-7,TRBV6-5,TRBD1,.,CASRLETGGRYEQYF,TGTGCCAGCAGATTAGAGACAGGGGGCCGATACGAGCAGTACTTC
TRBJ2-2,TRBV19,.,.,CASSFSGSTGELFF,TGTGCCAGTAGTTTTTCAGGGTCCACCGGGGAGCTGTTTTTT
TRBJ1-3,TRBV19,.,.,CASSEGVGNTIYF,TGTGCCAGTAGTGAGGGCGTCGGAAACACCATATATTTT
TRBJ1-1,TRBV19,TRBD1,.,CASSNPLTGRNTEAFF,TGTGCCAGTAGTAACCCCTTGACAGGGAGGAACACTGAAGCTTTCTTT
TRBJ1-6,TRBV7-2,.,.,CASSLAGLISPLHF,TGTGCCAGCAGCTTAGCGGGACTAATCTCACCCCTCCACTTT
TRBJ2-5,TRBV5-1,TRBD2,.,CASSPGGSGETQYF,TGCGCCAGCAGCCCGGGGGGATCGGGAGAGACCCAGTACTTC
TRBJ1-6,TRBV6-1,.,.,CASSDRQVDNSPLHF,TGTGCCAGCAGTGATCGACAGGTAGACAATTCACCCCTCCACTTT
TRBJ1-6,TRBV9,TRBD1,.,CASSAMTGAYNSPLHF,TGTGCCAGCAGCGCTATGACAGGGGCCTATAATTCACCCCTCCACTTT
TRBJ2-7,TRBV30,.,.,CAWSQPRDEQYF,TGTGCCTGGAGCCAACCCAGGGACGAGCAGTACTTC
TRBJ1-2,TRBV18,TRBD1,few,CASSPRQGEVSYGYTF,TGTGCCAGCTCACCCCGCCAGGGGGAGGTGAGCTATGGCTACACCTTC
TRBJ1-6,TRBV6-5,TRBD1,.,CASSLTGIYNSPLHF,TGTGCCAGCAGTTTGACAGGGATTTATAATTCACCCCTCCACTTT
TRBJ1-2,TRBV2,.,once,CASSGQSQSYGYTF,TGTGCCAGCAGCGGACAGTCACAGTCCTATGGCTACACCTTC
TRBJ2-1,TRBV7-6,TRBD2,.,CASSLTGLAGVNEQFF,TGTGCCAGCAGCTTAACAGGACTAGCGGGGGTCAATGAGCAGTTCTTC